A selection of T cell receptor beta chains follows, all from one sample in a study of CD8+CD57+ T cells in acquired aplastic anemia. TCRdb reprocessed the reads with MiXCR, giving one entry per CDR3 protein. Of under 500,000 distinct CDR3 sequences listed, around 33% are singletons. Material for sequencing was sorted CD4+, CD8+, or CD8+CD57+ T cells (not recorded which) from PBMCs. Source of these receptors: a human donor with aplastic anemia. Both conserved end residues are part of each CDR3. The D gene is left open where the match is weak. Size values are once, few and many counts, or a class for expanded clones, and some rows have none.

d_call: NA
v_call: TRBV7-8
clone_size: many
j_call: TRBJ2-1
cdr3_aa: CASSTTGYNEQFF
cdr3_nt: TGTGCCAGCAGCACCACAGGGTACAATGAGCAGTTCTTC

d_call: TRBD1
v_call: TRBV6-1
clone_size: many
j_call: TRBJ1-6
cdr3_aa: CASSSSGGATLHF
cdr3_nt: TGTGCCAGCAGTAGTTCAGGGGGTGCCACCCTCCACTTT

d_call: NA
v_call: TRBV2
clone_size: many
j_call: TRBJ2-7
cdr3_aa: CASKKTEASYEQYF
cdr3_nt: TGTGCCAGCAAGAAGACAGAAGCCTCCTACGAGCAGTACTTC

d_call: NA
v_call: TRBV20-1
clone_size: many
j_call: TRBJ1-5
cdr3_aa: CSANVPGSNQPQHF
cdr3_nt: TGCAGTGCAAACGTCCCGGGAAGCAATCAGCCCCAGCATTTT

d_call: NA
v_call: TRBV5-8
clone_size: many
j_call: TRBJ2-7
cdr3_aa: CASSPAKGEQYF
cdr3_nt: TGTGCCAGCAGCCCGGCGAAGGGGGAGCAGTACTTC

d_call: NA
v_call: TRBV19
clone_size: many
j_call: TRBJ1-5
cdr3_aa: CASSPPPTGYGQPQHF
cdr3_nt: TGTGCCAGTAGTCCCCCTCCAACAGGGTACGGTCAGCCCCAGCATTTT

d_call: NA
v_call: TRBV2
clone_size: many
j_call: TRBJ2-7
cdr3_aa: CASRGAVSSYEQYF
cdr3_nt: TGTGCCAGCCGGGGGGCAGTCTCCTCCTACGAGCAGTACTTC

d_call: NA
v_call: TRBV7-2
clone_size: many
j_call: TRBJ2-7
cdr3_aa: CASSLGQSQGDRYEQYF
cdr3_nt: TGTGCCAGCAGCTTAGGACAGAGCCAAGGCGATCGTTACGAGCAGTACTTC

d_call: TRBD1
v_call: TRBV20-1
clone_size: many
j_call: TRBJ1-2
cdr3_aa: CSANDRGNYGYTF
cdr3_nt: TGCAGTGCCAATGACAGGGGGAACTATGGCTACACCTTC

d_call: NA
v_call: TRBV15
clone_size: NA
j_call: TRBJ2-1
cdr3_aa: CATSRESTIPASEQFF
cdr3_nt: TGTGCCACCAGCAGGGAGAGTACTATTCCGGCGAGTGAGCAGTTCTTC

d_call: NA
v_call: TRBV19
clone_size: NA
j_call: TRBJ1-1
cdr3_aa: CVSSIVRGPAAFF
cdr3_nt: TGTGTCAGTAGTATAGTAAGAGGCCCCGCAGCTTTCTTT

d_call: NA
v_call: TRBV12-3/TRBV12-4
clone_size: few
j_call: TRBJ1-5
cdr3_aa: CASSFFLGGTRNQPQHF
cdr3_nt: TGTGCCAGCAGCTTTTTTCTCGGGGGGACCCGCAATCAGCCCCAGCATTTT

d_call: NA
v_call: TRBV10-3
clone_size: NA
j_call: TRBJ1-6
cdr3_aa: CAISGLDSPLHF
cdr3_nt: TGTGCCATCAGTGGATTAGATTCACCCCTCCACTTT

d_call: TRBD2
v_call: TRBV20-1
clone_size: NA
j_call: TRBJ2-7
cdr3_aa: CSATTSGINEQYF
cdr3_nt: TGCAGTGCTACGACTAGCGGGATCAACGAGCAGTACTTC

d_call: NA
v_call: TRBV19
clone_size: NA
j_call: TRBJ2-5
cdr3_aa: CASTLGNSPQETQYF
cdr3_nt: TGTGCCAGTACCTTAGGGAACAGCCCCCAAGAGACCCAGTACTTC

d_call: NA
v_call: TRBV20-1
clone_size: many
j_call: TRBJ2-5
cdr3_aa: CSALWTLETQYF
cdr3_nt: TGCAGTGCTCTCTGGACCCTGGAGACCCAGTACTTC

d_call: NA
v_call: TRBV5-5
clone_size: few
j_call: TRBJ1-2
cdr3_aa: CASSSSVLGELRGYTF
cdr3_nt: TGTGCCAGCAGCTCCTCGGTGTTGGGGGAGCTTAGGGGCTACACCTTC